The clone carrying this T cell receptor (beta chain) was detected only once. These data are taken from a study of cytomegalovirus exposure and HLA in healthy donors. The CDR3 sequence is 16 residues long. Looked up from germline, CDR1 is KGHSH and CDR2 is LQKENI. V shed 3 bases and J 0 bases; nucleotides not matched to a gene: 8. 13 Jbeta primers and 60 Vbeta primers were used for the PCR. Produced via immunoSEQ multiplex PCR; TCRdb's table is partial and in-frame only. The table lists approximately 220,000 clones, roughly 85% of them singletons. This clonotype originated in a man aged 18-30 years in good health and CMV-seronegative. Sample: PBMCs. This chain connects TRBV18 to TRBJ2-7; 7 bases align to TRBD2. This CDR3 reads CASSPSGRASSYEQYF. The CDR3, as DNA: TGTGCCAGCTCACCGAGTGGGAGGGCTTCCTCCTACGAGCAGTACTTC.